The clone carrying this T cell receptor beta chain was observed once. Its antigen is unknown. The CDR3 length is 11 residues. The ends lost 8 bases at V and 5 bases at J; junction bases unmatched: 2. CDR1 is SQVTM and CDR2 is ANQGSEA in the germline V gene. These data originate in a study of T cells in Graves' hyperthyroidism and ophthalmopathy. Study conclusions and caveats: By a 13 V-J model, ophthalmopathy was set apart from stable hyperthyroidism.

Researchers amplified the TCR beta CDR3 regions from RNA transcripts. First-round RT-PCR with HTBI primers amplified the TCR CDR3 region. TCRdb analysed the multiplex PCR reads with MiXCR anew, one entry per CDR3 protein. The sample gives hundreds of thousands of distinct CDR3 sequences, roughly 45% of which show up once; less than 8.5% is in the top ten. Uncontrolled infection, other autoimmune disease, pregnancy and lactation each barred patients from inclusion. Diagnoses were established using clinical symptoms, serum thyroxine and TRAb, thyroid ultrasound and orbital computed tomography. Specimen: peripheral blood or thyroid tissue (not recorded which). The V and J genes are TRBV29-1 and TRBJ1-4; TRBD1 aligns across 7 bases. The receptor was derived from an adult man with Graves' disease, either hyperthyroidism or ophthalmopathy (not recorded which). CDR3 residues: CSQGGNEKLFF. The CDR3, as DNA: TGCAGCCAGGGGGGGAATGAAAAACTGTTTTTT.